This T cell receptor beta chain was profiled in a study of blood T cell repertoires in COVID-19. Across the study: Sources were T cells, B-cell-depleted T cells, or PBMCs; the material itself was cDNA or gDNA.

Measured with immunoSEQ multiplex PCR; TCRdb has only the in-frame clones, and not every one. Of about 70,000 clones in the sample, around 77% were seen once. The CDR3 consists of 15 residues. Germline V gene sequence: CDR1 SGHKS, CDR2 YYEKEE (reference sequence). Germline trimming cut 2 bases from V and 8 bases from J; bases unmatched to any gene: 11. The J gene is TRBJ2-3, the V gene TRBV5-5; 7 bases line up with TRBD1. This receptor was obtained from a human donor in a cohort sampled during active COVID-19. Sequenced sample: peripheral blood. The CDR3 protein is CASSFRQDRMGTQYF. The CDR3 DNA reads TGTGCCAGCAGCTTCCGCCAGGACAGGATGGGTACGCAGTATTTT.